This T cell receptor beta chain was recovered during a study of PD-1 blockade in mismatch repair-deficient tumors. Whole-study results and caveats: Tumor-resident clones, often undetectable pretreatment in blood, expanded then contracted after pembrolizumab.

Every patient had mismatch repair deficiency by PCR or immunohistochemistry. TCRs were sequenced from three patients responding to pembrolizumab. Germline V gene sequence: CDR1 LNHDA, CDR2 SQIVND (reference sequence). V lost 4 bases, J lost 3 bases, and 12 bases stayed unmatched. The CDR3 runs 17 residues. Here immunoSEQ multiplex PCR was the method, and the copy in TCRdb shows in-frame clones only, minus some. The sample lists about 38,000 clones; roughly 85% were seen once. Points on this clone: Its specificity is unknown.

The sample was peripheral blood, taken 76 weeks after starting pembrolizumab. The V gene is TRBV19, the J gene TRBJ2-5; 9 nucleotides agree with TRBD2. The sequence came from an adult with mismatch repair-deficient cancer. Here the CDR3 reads CASSTGDGLAKEETQYF. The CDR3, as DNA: TGTGCCAGTAGTACAGGCGACGGACTAGCGAAAGAAGAGACCCAGTACTTC.